This TCR beta chain is drawn from a study of patients and donors after allogeneic stem cell transplantation. The CDR3 loop spans 14 amino acids. The germline V gene has CDR1 SQVTM and CDR2 ANQGSEA. Trimming cost V 4 bases and J 3 bases, with 15 bases left between them. This clonotype was seen a few times. TCRdb redid the calling of the RT-PCR reads with MiXCR, one entry per CDR3 protein. Of 920,000 or so distinct CDR3 sequences listed, 18% were seen once; the top ten hold under 6.5%. The V call is TRBV29-1, the J call TRBJ1-2; D gene unclear. This TCR was recovered from a human donor who was either an allogeneic HSCT recipient or a stem cell or donor lymphocyte infusion donor (not recorded which). It is not recorded whose cells these are; they may come from a transplant donor. The material sequenced was blood, either unsorted or a sorted T cell fraction (not recorded which). CDR3 sequence: CSVAPSGRDYGYTF. DNA of the CDR3: TGCAGCGTTGCACCATCGGGTAGGGACTATGGCTACACCTTC.